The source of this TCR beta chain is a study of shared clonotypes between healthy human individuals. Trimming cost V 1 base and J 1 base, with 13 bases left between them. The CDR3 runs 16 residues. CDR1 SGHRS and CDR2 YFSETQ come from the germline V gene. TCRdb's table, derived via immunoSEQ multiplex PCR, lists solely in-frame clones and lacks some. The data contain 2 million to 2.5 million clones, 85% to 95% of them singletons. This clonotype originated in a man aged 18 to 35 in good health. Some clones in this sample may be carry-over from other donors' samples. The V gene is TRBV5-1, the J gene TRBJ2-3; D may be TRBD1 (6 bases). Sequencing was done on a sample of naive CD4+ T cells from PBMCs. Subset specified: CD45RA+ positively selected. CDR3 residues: CASSLWGLFGTDTQYF. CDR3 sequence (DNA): TGCGCCAGCAGCTTGTGGGGGCTATTTGGCACAGATACGCAGTATTTT.